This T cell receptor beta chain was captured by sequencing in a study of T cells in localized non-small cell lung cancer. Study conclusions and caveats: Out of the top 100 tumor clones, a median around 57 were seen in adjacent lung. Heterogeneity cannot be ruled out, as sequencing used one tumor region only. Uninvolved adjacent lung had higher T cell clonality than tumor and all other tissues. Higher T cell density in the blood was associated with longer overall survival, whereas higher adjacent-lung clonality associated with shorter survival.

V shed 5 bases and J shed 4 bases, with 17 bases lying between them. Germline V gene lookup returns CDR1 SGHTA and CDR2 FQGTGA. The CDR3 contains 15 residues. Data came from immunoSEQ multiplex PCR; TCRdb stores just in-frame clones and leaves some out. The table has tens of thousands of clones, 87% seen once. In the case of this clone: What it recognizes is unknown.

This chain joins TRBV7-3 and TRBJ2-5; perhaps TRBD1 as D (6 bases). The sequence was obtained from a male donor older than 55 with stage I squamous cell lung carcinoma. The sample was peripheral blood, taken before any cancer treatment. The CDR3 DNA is TGTGCCAGCAGCCCCCAAGGGGGAATGGGAGAGACCCAGTACTTC. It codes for CASSPQGGMGETQYF.